The 32 T cell receptor beta chains below all came from one sample that was sequenced in a study of cytomegalovirus exposure and HLA in healthy donors. PCR used 60 Vbeta primers and 13 Jbeta primers. Using immunoSEQ multiplex PCR, the repertoire was profiled, and TCRdb retains in-frame clones only, with some absent. The sample has roughly 120,000 clones, 78% seen once. Sequencing input: PBMCs. The receptor set was obtained from a man aged 35 to 55 in good health and CMV-seronegative.

This rearrangement joins TRBV28 to TRBJ2-1, with D possibly being TRBD1 (5 bases). Trimming cost V 3 bases and J 6 bases, with 12 bases left between them. This CDR3 spans 14 amino acids. Per the germline V gene, CDR1 is MDHEN and CDR2 is SYDVKM. The CDR3 protein is CASSFGRVRNEQFF. DNA of the CDR3: TGTGCCAGCAGTTTCGGCAGGGTACGCAATGAGCAGTTCTTC.

The genes are TRBV28 and TRBJ1-5; D possibly corresponds to TRBD1 (5 bases). The CDR3 has 15 residues. The germline CDR1 and CDR2 sequences are MDHEN and SYDVKM. Trimming left V 8 bases short and J 1 base short, with 15 bases between. The CDR3 nucleotides read TGTGCCAGCTCAATTGGGGGAGGGAGCAATCAGCCCCAGCATTTT. It translates to CASSIGGGSNQPQHF. The full variable domain, its missing parts supplied by reference TRBV28 and TRBJ1-5, is DVKVTQSSRYLVKRTGEKVFLECVQDMDHENMFWYRQDPGLGLRLIYFSYDVKMKEKGDIPEGYSVSREKKERFSLILESASTNQTSMYLCASSIGGGSNQPQHFGDGTRLSIL.

The V gene is TRBV2, the J gene TRBJ1-1; D is unclear. The germline V and J ends were trimmed by 4 bases and 1 base, with 7 bases remaining between them. CDR1 SNHLY and CDR2 FYNNEI come from the germline V gene. The CDR3 is 13 residues long. This CDR3 is CASSVRGNTEAFF. CDR3 DNA: TGTGCCAGCAGTGTGAGAGGGAACACTGAAGCTTTCTTT.

The gene calls are TRBV21-1 and TRBJ1-6; no DNA check was done on the table's D call, TRBD1. TRBV21-1 is a pseudogene. The CDR3 has 19 amino acids. CDR3 protein: CASSRTGNLGSSYNSPLHF. Here the CDR3 DNA reads TGTGCCAGCAGCCGTACAGGGAATCTTGGGAGCTCCTATAATTCACCCCTCCACTTT.

This clone occurred a few times. V usage is TRBV5-4 and J usage is TRBJ1-2; 11 bases match TRBD1. V was pared by 4 bases and J by 8 bases, with 13 bases of the junction left unmatched. Germline V gene data show CDR1 as SGHNT and CDR2 as YYREEE (reference sequence). This CDR3 is built from 16 residues. CDR3 in amino acids: CASSPPGVGTGGGYTF. Written as DNA, the CDR3 is TGTGCCAGCAGCCCACCGGGGGTGGGGACAGGGGGAGGCTACACCTTC. Full variable domain (outside the CDR3, taken from reference TRBV5-4 and TRBJ1-2): ETGVTQSPTHLIKTRGQQVTLRCSSQSGHNTVSWYQQALGQGPQFIFQYYREEENGRGNFPPRFSGLQFPNYSSELNVNALELDDSALYLCASSPPGVGTGGGYTFGSGTRLTVV.

This clone was counted once. This chain uses TRBV7-6 with TRBJ1-2; 9 bases map to TRBD1. V lost 4 bases and J lost 2; bases outside the gene matches: 8. The CDR3 runs to 16 residues. Germline V gives CDR1 SGHVS, CDR2 FNYEAQ. The CDR3 protein is CASSSTGGESNYGYTF. The CDR3 DNA reads as TGTGCCAGCAGCTCAACAGGGGGCGAGTCAAACTATGGCTACACCTTC.

The chain couples TRBV27 to TRBJ2-1; 11 positions match TRBD2. V was clipped by 0 bases and J by 6 bases; unmatched bases: 4. Germline CDR1 is MNHEY and CDR2 is SMNVEV (reference sequence). The CDR3 contains 16 residues. CDR3 in DNA: TGTGCCAGCAGTTTATCGGGTAGCGGGGGGGGCAATGAGCAGTTCTTC. Translated, it gives CASSLSGSGGGNEQFF.

This clone turned up a few times. The chain employs TRBV7-9 and TRBJ2-7; TRBD2 aligns across 7 bases. The CDR3 totals 14 residues. In germline, CDR1 is SEHNR, CDR2 FQNEAQ (reference sequence). The trim removed 1 base at V and 0 bases at J, leaving 0 bases unmatched. CDR3 nucleotide sequence: TGTGCCAGCAGCTTAGGCGGGGGCTCCTACGAGCAGTACTTC. Translated, it gives CASSLGGGSYEQYF.

This clone was detected only a few times. The V and J genes are TRBV2 and TRBJ2-1, with 8 bases aligning to TRBD1. The CDR3 runs to 14 residues. Germline V lookup: CDR1 SNHLY, CDR2 FYNNEI. V lost 4 bases to trimming and J lost 3 bases; unmatched junction nucleotides: 2. CDR3 sequence: CASSGQGNYNEQFF. As DNA, the CDR3 is TGTGCCAGCAGTGGACAGGGGAACTACAATGAGCAGTTCTTC.

The CDR3 region is CASSQDRYRDRGSTEAFF. Written as DNA, the CDR3 is TGCGCCAGCAGCCAAGATCGATACCGGGACAGGGGATCCACTGAAGCTTTCTTT. The rearrangement links TRBV4-1 to TRBJ1-1; 10 bases fit TRBD1. The length of the CDR3 is 18 residues. The V gene's germline CDR1 is MGHRA and CDR2 YSYEKL. J gave up 4 bases and V 0 bases, and 11 bases lay outside the gene matches.

This clone was counted between two and nine times. The V call is TRBV2, the J call TRBJ1-1; a weak D match, TRBD1 (6 bases). Trimming shortened V by 3 bases and J by 1 base, and 15 bases separated the two germline ends. The CDR3 is made up of 16 amino acids. CDR1 SNHLY and CDR2 FYNNEI come from the germline V gene. This chain's CDR3 is CASSDPMTGGNTEAFF. The CDR3 DNA reads as TGTGCCAGCAGTGATCCCATGACAGGAGGGAACACTGAAGCTTTCTTT.

The chain links TRBV5-1 to TRBJ1-1; no clear D gene. Germline V gives CDR1 SGHRS, CDR2 YFSETQ. The V end was cut by 5 bases, the J end by 1 base, with 6 bases between. The CDR3 spans 12 residues. CDR3 nucleotides: TGCGCCAGCAGTAGTGAGAACACTGAAGCTTTCTTT. Residues: CASSSENTEAFF.

This chain uses TRBV7-9 with TRBJ2-1, with D hard to call. The CDR3 is 14 amino acids. Germline assignment: CDR1 SEHNR and CDR2 FQNEAQ (reference sequence). The V end was cut by 6 bases, the J end by 1 base, with 10 bases between. CDR3 protein: CASSLSGSYNEQFF. As DNA, the CDR3 is TGTGCCAGCAGTCTTTCCGGGTCCTACAATGAGCAGTTCTTC.

The V gene is TRBV5-5, the J gene TRBJ1-5; TRBD1 aligns across 8 bases. Per the germline V gene, CDR1 is SGHKS and CDR2 is YYEKEE (reference sequence). J lost 6 bases, V lost 4 bases, and 6 bases had no gene match. This CDR3 is 14 amino acids long. As DNA, the CDR3 is TGTGCCAGCAGCCCTACAGGGGGAGGTCAGCCCCAGCATTTT. This gives the protein CASSPTGGGQPQHF.

V is TRBV29-1 and J is TRBJ2-3, with D tentatively TRBD1 (6 bases). CDR1 is SQVTM, CDR2 ANQGSEA, per germline. The length of the CDR3 is 15 residues. V was trimmed by 2 bases and J by 1 base, leaving 13 bases between them. CDR3 sequence reads: CSVELEGHGTDTQYF. CDR3 DNA sequence: TGCAGCGTTGAACTTGAGGGACACGGCACAGATACGCAGTATTTT.

As for this clone: One end of the junction does not line up with germline, which may come from a read error. The chain links TRBV9 to TRBJ1-2; D gene unclear. The CDR3 is made up of 11 amino acids. Germline CDR1 is SGDLS and CDR2 is YYNGEE. This CDR3 is CASSANYGYTF. The CDR3 DNA reads TGTGCCAGCAGCGCTAATTATGGCTACACCTTC.

This chain connects TRBV4-2 to TRBJ2-1, with D tentatively TRBD1 (5 bases). CDR1 is LGHNA and CDR2 is YNFKEQ in the germline V gene. The CDR3 totals 15 residues. V dropped 1 base and J dropped 5 bases, with 12 bases sitting between them. In nucleotides, the CDR3 is TGTGCCAGCAGCCAAGGTCAACAGGAAGACAATGAGCAGTTCTTC. Translation gives CASSQGQQEDNEQFF.

As concerns this clone: Germline and junction disagree at one end, which may indicate a read error. The chain couples TRBV7-9 to TRBJ2-1; 10 bases agree with TRBD2. CDR1 SEHNR and CDR2 FQNEAQ come from the germline V gene (reference sequence). The CDR3 loop spans 18 amino acids. The CDR3 is CSSSLVQSSGGQYNEQFF. CDR3 nucleotides: TGTTCCAGCAGCTTAGTTCAATCTAGCGGGGGCCAATACAATGAGCAGTTCTTC.

The chain links TRBV7-9 to TRBJ2-5; no firm D call. CDR3 length: 14 amino acids. CDR1 is SEHNR and CDR2 is FQNEAQ in the germline V gene (reference sequence). V lost 5 bases to trimming and J lost 12 bases, with 22 bases between them. The CDR3 protein is CASSPLFSPREEYF. The CDR3 DNA is TGTGCCAGCAGCCCGCTTTTTTCCCCAAGAGAGGAGTACTTC.

A few counts support this clone. The chain recombines TRBV6-1 with TRBJ1-2; unclear D gene. V lost 4 bases and J lost 8, with 11 bases in between. Germline V gives CDR1 MNHNS, CDR2 SASEGT. The CDR3 has 12 residues. CDR3 sequence (DNA): TGTGCCAGCAGTGTAACAGACCGAGGCTACACCTTC. Its protein is CASSVTDRGYTF.

The V call is TRBV7-2, the J call TRBJ2-5, with TRBD1 matching over 7 bases. The J call may be in error: the DNA end matches TRBJ2-7 better. This CDR3 spans 16 amino acids. Per germline, CDR1 SGHTA and CDR2 FQGNSA. As DNA, the CDR3 is TGTGCCAGCAGCCTCCAACGCGCCGGGACAGCCTACGAGCAGTACTTC. This sequence encodes CASSLQRAGTAYEQYF.

This clone was observed a handful of times. The chain carries TRBV5-1 and TRBJ2-5, with a possible D match to TRBD2 (5 bases). Gene TRBJ2-7 matches the end of the DNA better, so the J call may be wrong. The CDR3 consists of 15 residues. CDR1 is SGHRS and CDR2 is YFSETQ in the germline V gene. CDR3 DNA sequence: TGCGCCAGCGGACTCGAACCCGGGCCTGCCTACGAGCAGTACTTC. This translates into CASGLEPGPAYEQYF.

This clone was counted once. The chain uses TRBV10-3 and TRBJ2-7; 8 bases match TRBD1. The V gene's germline CDR1 is ENHRY and CDR2 SYGVKD. V gave up 7 bases and J gave up 1 base; unmatched junction bases: 6. The CDR3 covers 14 residues. CDR3 residues: CAINPGGGSYEQYF. The CDR3 DNA follows: TGTGCCATCAATCCAGGGGGCGGGTCCTACGAGCAGTACTTC.

This clone has only a few counts. The J gene is TRBJ1-6, the V gene TRBV7-8, with D unclear. This CDR3 spans 14 amino acids. CDR1 SGHVS and CDR2 FQNEAQ come from the germline V gene. The V end was cut by 0 bases, the J end by 7 bases, with 7 bases between. CDR3 sequence (DNA): TGTGCCAGCAGCTTAGCGGCCCAGAATTCACCCCTCCACTTT. This gives the protein CASSLAAQNSPLHF.

This chain links TRBV2 with TRBJ1-2; 7 bases agree with TRBD1. Per the germline V gene, CDR1 is SNHLY and CDR2 is FYNNEI. This CDR3 spans 12 amino acids. Trimming took 6 bases from V and 8 from J; bases not matched to a gene: 6. Here the CDR3 reads CASRLTGSGYTF. The CDR3 coding sequence is TGTGCCAGCAGGCTGACAGGGAGCGGCTACACCTTC. Supplemented by reference TRBV2 and TRBJ1-2, the full variable domain reads EPEVTQTPSHQVTQMGQEVILRCVPISNHLYFYWYRQILGQKVEFLVSFYNNEISEKSEIFDDQFSVERPDGSNFTLKIRSTKLEDSAMYFCASRLTGSGYTFGSGTRLTVV.

This chain uses TRBV2 with TRBJ2-1, with D perhaps TRBD1 (6 bases). Trimming removed 6 bases at V and 3 bases at J, with 15 bases between. CDR3 size: 15 residues. CDR1 SNHLY and CDR2 FYNNEI come from the germline V gene. This CDR3 is CASRVEQGLYNEQFF. CDR3 coding DNA: TGTGCCAGCAGAGTGGAACAGGGTCTCTACAATGAGCAGTTCTTC.

V and J are TRBV6-5 and TRBJ2-7; 13 nucleotides align to TRBD2. The junction had 1 base not matched to a gene; V was cut back by 0 bases and J by 2 bases. The CDR3 covers 16 residues. Looked up from germline, CDR1 is MNHEY and CDR2 is SVGAGI. This CDR3 reads CASSYSLAGGPYEQYF. CDR3 DNA: TGTGCCAGCAGTTACTCACTAGCGGGGGGGCCCTACGAGCAGTACTTC.

The CDR3 spells CATREYEQYF. CDR3 coding DNA: TGCGCCACCAGAGAGTACGAGCAGTACTTC. This chain joins TRBV10-2 and TRBJ2-5; no clear D gene. The J call is doubtful: the DNA matches TRBJ2-7 better. Germline V gene data show CDR1 as WSHSY and CDR2 as SAAADI. CDR3 length: 10 amino acids.

The chain recombines TRBV9 with TRBJ2-2; tentatively, D is TRBD2 (6 bases). The germline V and J ends were trimmed by 4 bases and 0 bases, with 10 bases remaining between them. The CDR3 consists of 15 residues. Germline values: CDR1 SGDLS, CDR2 YYNGEE. Here the CDR3 reads CASSLRGSNTGELFF. The CDR3 nucleotides read TGTGCCAGCAGCCTCCGGGGGTCGAACACCGGGGAGCTGTTTTTT.

The chain couples TRBV14 to TRBJ2-5; TRBD1 might be the D (6 bases). CDR3 length: 14 residues. CDR1 SGHDN and CDR2 FVKESK come from the germline V gene. The V end was cut by 3 bases, the J end by 5 bases, with 13 bases between. Here the CDR3 reads CASSHYDRIETQYF. Written as DNA, the CDR3 is TGTGCCAGCAGCCATTACGACAGGATCGAGACCCAGTACTTC.

The CDR3 protein is CARSSRRGGPQHF. CDR3 coding DNA: TGTGCCAGAAGCTCGCGACGGGGTGGACCCCAGCATTTT. This chain links TRBV5-3 with TRBJ1-5; D remains unclear. TRBV5-3 is an ORF for which the function is uncertain. V dropped 3 bases and J dropped 10 bases, with 14 bases sitting between them. This CDR3 contains 13 residues.

The V and J genes are TRBV7-2 and TRBJ1-3, with 8 bases lining up with TRBD1. This CDR3 comprises 16 residues. In germline, CDR1 is SGHTA, CDR2 FQGNSA. The trim removed 2 bases at V and 2 bases at J, leaving 5 bases unmatched. The CDR3 spells CASSLQQQGAGNTIYF. The CDR3 nucleotides are TGTGCCAGCAGCTTACAACAACAGGGGGCTGGAAACACCATATATTTT.